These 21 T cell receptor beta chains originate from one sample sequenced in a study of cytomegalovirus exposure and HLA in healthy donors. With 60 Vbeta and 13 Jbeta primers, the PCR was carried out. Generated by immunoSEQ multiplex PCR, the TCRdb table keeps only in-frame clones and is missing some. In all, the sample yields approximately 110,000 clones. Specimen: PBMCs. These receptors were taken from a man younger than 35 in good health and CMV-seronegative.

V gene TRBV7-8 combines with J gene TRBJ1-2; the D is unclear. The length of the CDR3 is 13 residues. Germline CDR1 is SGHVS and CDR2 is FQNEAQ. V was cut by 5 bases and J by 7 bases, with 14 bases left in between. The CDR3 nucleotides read TGTGCCAGCAGCCCCGGAGGGCTTGGTGGCTACACCTTC. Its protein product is CASSPGGLGGYTF.

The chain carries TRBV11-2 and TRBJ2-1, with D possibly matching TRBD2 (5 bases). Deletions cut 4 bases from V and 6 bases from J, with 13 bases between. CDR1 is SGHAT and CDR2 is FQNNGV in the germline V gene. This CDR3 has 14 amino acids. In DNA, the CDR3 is TGTGCCAGCAGCTCCCGGGCCCGGGGCAATGAGCAGTTCTTC. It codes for CASSSRARGNEQFF.

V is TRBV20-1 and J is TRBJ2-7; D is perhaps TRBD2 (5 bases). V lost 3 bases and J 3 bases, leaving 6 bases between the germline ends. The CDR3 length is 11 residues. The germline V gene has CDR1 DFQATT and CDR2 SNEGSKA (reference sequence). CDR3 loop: CSAREDYEQYF. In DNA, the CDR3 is TGCAGTGCTAGGGAGGACTACGAGCAGTACTTC.

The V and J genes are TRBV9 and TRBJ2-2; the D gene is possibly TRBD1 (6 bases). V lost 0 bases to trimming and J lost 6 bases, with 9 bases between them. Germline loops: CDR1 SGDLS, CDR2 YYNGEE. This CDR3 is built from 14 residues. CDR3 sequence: CASSVVQGAGELFF. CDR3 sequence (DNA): TGTGCCAGCAGCGTAGTACAGGGCGCCGGGGAGCTGTTTTTT.

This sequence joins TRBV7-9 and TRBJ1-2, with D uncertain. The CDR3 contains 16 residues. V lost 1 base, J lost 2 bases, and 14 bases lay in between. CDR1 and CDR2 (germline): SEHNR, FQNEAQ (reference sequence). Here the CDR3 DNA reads TGTGCCAGCAGCTTAGTGGACCGGGAGGCCAACTATGGCTACACCTTC. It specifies CASSLVDREANYGYTF.

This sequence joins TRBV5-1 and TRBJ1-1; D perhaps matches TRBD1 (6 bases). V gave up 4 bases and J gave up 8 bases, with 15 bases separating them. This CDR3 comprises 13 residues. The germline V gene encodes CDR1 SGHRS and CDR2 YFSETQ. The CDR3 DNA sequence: TGCGCCAGCAGCGTAAACAGGGTACCAGAAGCTTTCTTT. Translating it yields CASSVNRVPEAFF.

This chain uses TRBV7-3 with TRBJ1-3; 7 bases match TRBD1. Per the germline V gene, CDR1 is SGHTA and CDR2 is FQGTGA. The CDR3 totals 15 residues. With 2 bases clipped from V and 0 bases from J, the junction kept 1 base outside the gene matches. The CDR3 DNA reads TGTGCCAGCAGCTTACAGGGGGGCTCTGGAAACACCATATATTTT. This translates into CASSLQGGSGNTIYF.

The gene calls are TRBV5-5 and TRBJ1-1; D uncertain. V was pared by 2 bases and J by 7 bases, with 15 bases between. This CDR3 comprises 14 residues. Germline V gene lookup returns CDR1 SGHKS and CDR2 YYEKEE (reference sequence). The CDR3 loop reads CASSFSGSFSEAFF. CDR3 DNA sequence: TGTGCCAGCAGCTTTTCGGGAAGCTTCAGTGAAGCTTTCTTT.

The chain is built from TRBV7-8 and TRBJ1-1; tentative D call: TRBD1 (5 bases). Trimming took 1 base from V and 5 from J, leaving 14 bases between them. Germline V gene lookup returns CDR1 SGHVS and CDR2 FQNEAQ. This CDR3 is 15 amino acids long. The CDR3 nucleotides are TGTGCCAGCAGCTTAGGACAGCTAGCGGGAACTGAAGCTTTCTTT. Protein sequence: CASSLGQLAGTEAFF.

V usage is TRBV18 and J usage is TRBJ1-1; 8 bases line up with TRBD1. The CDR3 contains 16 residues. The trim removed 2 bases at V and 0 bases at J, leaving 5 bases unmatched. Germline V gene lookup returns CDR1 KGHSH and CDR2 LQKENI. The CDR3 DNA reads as TGTGCCAGCTCACCAGCGGACAGGGCTATGAACACTGAAGCTTTCTTT. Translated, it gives CASSPADRAMNTEAFF.

For the CDR3, the DNA is TGTGCCAGCAGCTTGGGCAGTAATTCACCCCTCCACTTT. Residues: CASSLGSNSPLHF. This sequence joins TRBV7-9 and TRBJ1-6; D is uncertain. CDR3 length: 13 residues. Germline-derived CDR1 and CDR2 are SEHNR and FQNEAQ (reference sequence). Trimming removed 3 bases from V and 6 bases from J, with 6 bases in between.

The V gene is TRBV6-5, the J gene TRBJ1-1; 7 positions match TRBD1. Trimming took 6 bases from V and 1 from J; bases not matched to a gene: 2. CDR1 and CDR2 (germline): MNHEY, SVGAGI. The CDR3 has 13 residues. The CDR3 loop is CASRQGKNTEAFF. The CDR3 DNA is TGTGCCAGCAGACAGGGGAAGAACACTGAAGCTTTCTTT.

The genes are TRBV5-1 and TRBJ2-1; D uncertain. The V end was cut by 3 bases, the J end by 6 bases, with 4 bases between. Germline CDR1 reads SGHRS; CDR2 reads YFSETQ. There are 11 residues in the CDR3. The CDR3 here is CASSSSNEQFF. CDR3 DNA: TGCGCCAGCAGCTCCAGCAATGAGCAGTTCTTC.

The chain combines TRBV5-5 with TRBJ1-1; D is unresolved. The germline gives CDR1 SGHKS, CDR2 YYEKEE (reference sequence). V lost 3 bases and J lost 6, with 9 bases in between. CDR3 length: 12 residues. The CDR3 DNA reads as TGTGCCAGCAGCTCGAGCGCCCCTGAAGCTTTCTTT. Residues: CASSSSAPEAFF.

The CDR3 sequence: CASSEGGASSGNTIYF. DNA of the CDR3: TGTGCCAGCAGCGAAGGGGGGGCGAGCTCTGGAAACACCATATATTTT. V is TRBV9 and J is TRBJ1-3, with D perhaps TRBD1 (6 bases). Germline CDR1 is SGDLS and CDR2 is YYNGEE. CDR3 length equals 16 residues. V dropped 3 bases and J dropped 0 bases, with 13 bases sitting between them.

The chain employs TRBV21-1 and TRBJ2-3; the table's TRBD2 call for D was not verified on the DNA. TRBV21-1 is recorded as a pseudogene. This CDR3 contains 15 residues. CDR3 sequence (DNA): TGTGCCAGCAGCAATCAGGACTGCGGCACAGATACGCAGTATTTT. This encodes CASSNQDCGTDTQYF.

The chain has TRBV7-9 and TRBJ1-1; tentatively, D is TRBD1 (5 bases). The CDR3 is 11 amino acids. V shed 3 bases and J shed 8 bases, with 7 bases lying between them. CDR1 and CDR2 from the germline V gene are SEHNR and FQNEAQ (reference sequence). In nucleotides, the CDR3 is TGTGCCAGCAGCTTCGGGGGGGAAGCTTTCTTT. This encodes CASSFGGEAFF.

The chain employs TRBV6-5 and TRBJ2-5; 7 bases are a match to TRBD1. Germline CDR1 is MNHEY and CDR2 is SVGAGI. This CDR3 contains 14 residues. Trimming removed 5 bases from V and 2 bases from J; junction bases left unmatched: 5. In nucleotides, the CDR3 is TGTGCCAGCAGTCCTGGGGGACAGCAAGAGACCCAGTACTTC. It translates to CASSPGGQQETQYF.

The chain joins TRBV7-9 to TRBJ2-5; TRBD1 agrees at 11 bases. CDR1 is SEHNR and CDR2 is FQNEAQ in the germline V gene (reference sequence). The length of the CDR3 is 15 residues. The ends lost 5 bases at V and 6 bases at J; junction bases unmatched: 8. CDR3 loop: CASSVSGQGVKTQYF. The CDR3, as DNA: TGTGCCAGCAGCGTTTCGGGACAGGGGGTGAAGACCCAGTACTTC.

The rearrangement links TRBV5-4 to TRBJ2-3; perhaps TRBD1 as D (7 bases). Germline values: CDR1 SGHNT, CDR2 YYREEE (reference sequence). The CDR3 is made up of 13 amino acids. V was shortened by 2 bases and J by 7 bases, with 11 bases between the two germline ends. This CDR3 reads CASSFAGGNTQYF. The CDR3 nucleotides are TGTGCCAGCAGCTTCGCAGGGGGGAATACGCAGTATTTT.

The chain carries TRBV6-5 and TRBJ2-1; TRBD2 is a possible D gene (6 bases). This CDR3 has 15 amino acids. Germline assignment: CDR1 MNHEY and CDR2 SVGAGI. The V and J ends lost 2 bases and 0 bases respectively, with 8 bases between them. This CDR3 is CASSYRESSYNEQFF. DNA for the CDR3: TGTGCCAGCAGTTACCGGGAGAGCTCCTACAATGAGCAGTTCTTC.